This T cell receptor beta chain was sequenced in a study of tumor-infiltrating lymphocytes in primary liver carcinoma. RNA and DNA were co-extracted from about 19-30 mg of unsorted bulk tissue. V lost 2 bases, J lost 9 bases, and 20 bases lay in between. The CDR3 has 16 amino acids. Germline CDR1 and CDR2: ENHRY and SYGVKD. A note on this clonotype: The antigen remains undetermined.

General study findings and limits: Relative to blood, tumors carried a significantly larger fraction of the repertoire in their top 250 clones (p = 0.039).

Reverse transcription of about 0.5 ug total RNA with a constant-region primer produced TCR beta cDNA. Investigators got TCR beta libraries out of three nested multiplex PCR rounds, done with slightly modified ARM-PCR. The first two PCR rounds, roughly 11 cycles each, used TRBV1-TRBV30 forward primers and a C-beta reverse primer. In TCRdb, the multiplex PCR reads were re-called with MiXCR into one record per CDR3 protein. Counted here are roughly 100,000 distinct CDR3 sequences, about three quarters occurring once; the ten biggest clones make up 9% to 10%. The sample was liver tumor tissue from sampling region 5. Subset: tumor region T5, tumor centre. The V and J genes are TRBV10-3 and TRBJ2-1; D perhaps matches TRBD2 (5 bases). The sequence came from a woman in her sixties with primary liver carcinoma and hepatitis B virus infection. CDR3 in amino acids: CAISEGIARGPSEQFF. In nucleotides, the CDR3 is TGTGCCATCAGTGAGGGAATAGCGAGAGGGCCGAGTGAGCAGTTCTTC.